These 11 T cell receptor beta chains were all obtained from the same sample, sequenced in a study of cytomegalovirus exposure and HLA in healthy donors. Primers for the PCR totalled 60 Vbeta and 13 Jbeta. The table came from immunoSEQ multiplex PCR; TCRdb's copy has only in-frame clones and leaves some out. Of over 150,000 clones listed, over 70% are singletons. What was sequenced was PBMCs. All receptors derive from a male donor in good health and CMV-seropositive.

The V gene is TRBV13, the J gene TRBJ1-1, with TRBD1 identical over 7 bases. V shed 4 bases and J 4 bases; nucleotides not matched to a gene: 15. The CDR3 consists of 17 residues. Germline values: CDR1 PRHDT, CDR2 FYEKMQ (reference sequence). Here the CDR3 reads CASSSQTGLGFGTEAFF. As DNA, the CDR3 is TGTGCCAGCAGCTCACAGACAGGGTTAGGTTTCGGCACTGAAGCTTTCTTT.

Written as DNA, the CDR3 is TGCGCCAGCAGCTCCACAGGGAGCTCCTATAATTCACCCCTCCACTTT. Its translation is CASSSTGSSYNSPLHF. The chain is built from TRBV5-1 and TRBJ1-6; TRBD1 is a possible D gene (6 bases). Germline CDR1 SGHRS, CDR2 YFSETQ. The CDR3 runs to 16 residues. The V end was cut by 3 bases, the J end by 0 bases, with 10 bases between.

This chain uses TRBV2 with TRBJ1-2, with a possible D match to TRBD1 (6 bases). V gave up 8 bases and J gave up 4 bases, with 17 bases separating them. Germline V gives CDR1 SNHLY, CDR2 FYNNEI. The CDR3 has 14 amino acids. CDR3 region: CASGGQGQGYGYTF. The CDR3 bases are TGTGCCAGCGGAGGCCAGGGGCAAGGCTATGGCTACACCTTC.

This clone has more than one count but fewer than ten. CDR3 sequence: CASSLITGNTEAFF. The CDR3, as DNA: TGTGCCAGCAGCCTCATTACAGGGAACACTGAAGCTTTCTTT. The chain is built from TRBV5-6 and TRBJ1-1; tentatively, D is TRBD1 (5 bases). The V end lost 4 bases, the J end lost 1 base, and 11 bases lay between the germline ends. This CDR3 has 14 residues. Per the germline V gene, CDR1 is SGHDT and CDR2 is YYEEEE.

The chain employs TRBV2 and TRBJ1-3; 7 bases agree with TRBD1. The CDR3 contains 15 residues. Germline-derived CDR1 and CDR2 are SNHLY and FYNNEI. V lost 5 bases, J lost 0 bases, and 4 bases stayed unmatched. CDR3 sequence: CASSRTGRSGNTIYF. CDR3 sequence (DNA): TGTGCCAGCAGTAGGACAGGTCGCTCTGGAAACACCATATATTTT.

The chain links TRBV5-1 to TRBJ1-1; D is perhaps TRBD1 (6 bases). V was pared by 0 bases and J by 1 base, with 7 bases between. Germline CDR1 SGHRS, CDR2 YFSETQ. The CDR3 is made up of 14 amino acids. CDR3 protein: CASSLGQANTEAFF. The CDR3 DNA is TGCGCCAGCAGCTTGGGACAGGCGAACACTGAAGCTTTCTTT.

The chain carries TRBV4-1 and TRBJ1-1; TRBD1 agrees at 9 bases. This CDR3 has 14 amino acids. The V gene's germline CDR1 is MGHRA and CDR2 YSYEKL. The V gene end was trimmed by 5 bases and the J gene end by 3 bases; junction bases not matched to a gene: 4. As DNA, the CDR3 is TGCGCCAGCAGCGGACAGGGGATGTACACTGAAGCTTTCTTT. Its translation: CASSGQGMYTEAFF.

The gene calls are TRBV7-9 and TRBJ2-7, with 7 bases that match TRBD1. CDR3 length equals 14 residues. CDR1 and CDR2 (germline): SEHNR, FQNEAQ (reference sequence). The J segment lost 4 bases and the V segment lost 6 bases, leaving 9 bases of the junction unmatched. In DNA form, the CDR3 reads TGTGCCAGCAGTTCCGGGACAGCGATTTACGAGCAGTACTTC. This sequence encodes CASSSGTAIYEQYF.

V and J are TRBV4-3 and TRBJ1-1; D is uncertain. The CDR3 covers 15 residues. Germline-derived CDR1 and CDR2 are LGHNA and YSLEER. With 0 bases removed from V and 4 bases from J, the gap between germline ends came to 12 bases. The CDR3 here is CASSQDWLRATEAFF. In nucleotides, the CDR3 is TGCGCCAGCAGCCAAGATTGGTTGAGGGCCACTGAAGCTTTCTTT.

The chain recombines TRBV5-1 with TRBJ2-5; D gene ambiguous. Near its end, the DNA agrees better with TRBJ2-7, so the J call may be wrong. This CDR3 has 13 amino acids. The germline CDR1 and CDR2 sequences are SGHRS and YFSETQ. This CDR3 reads CASSLDDPYEQYF. In DNA form, the CDR3 reads TGCGCCAGCAGCTTGGACGATCCCTACGAGCAGTACTTC.

This chain joins TRBV27 and TRBJ2-5, with 7 bases lining up with TRBD1. The CDR3 loop spans 13 amino acids. Germline trimming cut 7 bases from V and 3 bases from J; bases unmatched to any gene: 5. Germline values: CDR1 MNHEY, CDR2 SMNVEV (reference sequence). The CDR3 region has the DNA TGTGCCAGCACCTTCGACAGGGAAGAGACCCAGTACTTC. Translated: CASTFDREETQYF.